The 30 T cell receptor beta chains listed next were all sequenced from one sample in a study of cytomegalovirus exposure and HLA in healthy donors. 13 Jbeta primers and 60 Vbeta primers were used for the PCR. Sequenced by immunoSEQ multiplex PCR; TCRdb stores in-frame clones only, minus some. The sample has under 150,000 clones, 82% seen once; the top ten hold about 2.3%. Source material: PBMCs. Receptors were obtained from a male donor in good health and CMV-seronegative.

The V call is TRBV10-3, the J call TRBJ1-5, with 10 bases that match TRBD1. The CDR3 covers 12 residues. Germline V gene sequence: CDR1 ENHRY, CDR2 SYGVKD. The V segment lost 11 bases and the J segment 6 bases; nucleotides outside the gene matches: 4. CDR3 loop: CAAGQGGQPQHF. Here the CDR3 DNA reads TGTGCCGCCGGACAGGGGGGTCAGCCCCAGCATTTT.

The V call is TRBV5-8, the J call TRBJ2-5; TRBD2 agrees at 8 bases. V shed 2 bases, J shed 0 bases, and the junction held 15 bases outside the gene matches. This CDR3 has 19 residues. The germline CDR1 and CDR2 sequences are SGHTS and YDEGEE. CDR3 sequence: CASSFMRAGETTYQETQYF. The CDR3 DNA reads as TGTGCCAGCAGCTTTATGAGAGCGGGAGAAACGACGTACCAAGAGACCCAGTACTTC.

V is TRBV29-1 and J is TRBJ2-1; 9 nucleotides line up with TRBD2. The CDR3 is 14 residues long. Trimming took 2 bases from V and 12 from J; bases not matched to a gene: 11. CDR1 and CDR2 (germline): SQVTM, ANQGSEA. The CDR3 DNA sequence: TGCAGCGTTGAAACTAGCGGGCCAGTGGGGGTGCAGTTCTTC. It is translated as CSVETSGPVGVQFF.

V and J are TRBV7-3 and TRBJ1-1; D perhaps matches TRBD1 (5 bases). There are 13 residues in the CDR3. Trimming removed 3 bases from V and 5 bases from J, with 10 bases in between. The V gene's germline CDR1 is SGHTA and CDR2 FQGTGA. The CDR3 loop reads CASSLGGGTEAFF. CDR3 in DNA: TGTGCCAGCAGCTTGGGGGGAGGTACTGAAGCTTTCTTT. Filled out from reference TRBV7-3 and TRBJ1-1, the complete variable domain reads GAGVSQTPSNKVTEKGKYVELRCDPISGHTALYWYRQSLGQGPEFLIYFQGTGAADDSGLPNDRFFAVRPEGSVSTLKIQRTERGDSAVYLCASSLGGGTEAFFGQGTRLTVV.

This chain uses TRBV28 with TRBJ1-2; no clear D. Germline CDR1 MDHEN, CDR2 SYDVKM. V lost 4 bases and J 14 bases, leaving 11 bases between the germline ends. The CDR3 is 10 residues long. CDR3 sequence: CASSSWECTF. The CDR3 DNA reads as TGTGCCAGCAGTTCCTGGGAGTGTACCTTC.

The V call is TRBV27, the J call TRBJ2-2; TRBD1 might be the D (6 bases). Per germline, CDR1 MNHEY and CDR2 SMNVEV (reference sequence). V lost 5 bases and J lost 0, with 13 bases in between. The CDR3 sequence is 16 residues long. In DNA form, the CDR3 reads TGTGCCAGCAGTCCGACACAGGGCGCGAACACCGGGGAGCTGTTTTTT. Translation: CASSPTQGANTGELFF.

V usage is TRBV7-2 and J usage is TRBJ2-1; D not certain. V was clipped by 0 bases and J by 3 bases, with 6 bases between them. Looked up from germline, CDR1 is SGHTA and CDR2 is FQGNSA. The CDR3 is 14 residues long. The CDR3 coding sequence is TGTGCCAGCAGCTTAGCAGCTTACTACAATGAGCAGTTCTTC. Protein product: CASSLAAYYNEQFF.

The chain uses TRBV2 and TRBJ2-2; D is possibly TRBD1 (5 bases). Trimming removed 8 bases at V and 4 bases at J, with 11 bases between. The CDR3 is 13 residues long. In germline, CDR1 is SNHLY, CDR2 FYNNEI. The CDR3 sequence is CASGDRVTGELFF. In nucleotides, the CDR3 is TGTGCCAGCGGAGACAGAGTCACCGGGGAGCTGTTTTTT.

The chain links TRBV29-1 to TRBJ2-5, with D possibly being TRBD2 (6 bases). Germline V CDR1 and CDR2: SQVTM, ANQGSEA. The CDR3 extends over 11 amino acids. The V and J ends lost 7 bases and 5 bases respectively, with 11 bases between them. The CDR3 reads CSAGVSETQYF. The CDR3 bases are TGCAGCGCGGGGGTATCGGAGACCCAGTACTTC.

DNA for the CDR3: TGCGCCAGCAGCCAAGTCCAGGGTTTAGGTCGGCAGTTCTTC. Translating gives CASSQVQGLGRQFF. This sequence joins TRBV4-1 and TRBJ2-1, with D possibly being TRBD1 (5 bases). V lost 1 base and J lost 12, with 16 bases in between. The CDR3 extends over 14 amino acids. Germline V gene data show CDR1 as MGHRA and CDR2 as YSYEKL.

The CDR3 DNA sequence: TGTGCCAGCAGCTTAACGGGGCGGGGGGGACAAGAGACCCAGTACTTC. Protein product: CASSLTGRGGQETQYF. The chain employs TRBV7-3 and TRBJ2-5; TRBD2 matches 9 bases. V lost 0 bases, J lost 2 bases, and 4 bases stayed unmatched. Looked up from germline, CDR1 is SGHTA and CDR2 is FQGTGA. This CDR3 has 16 residues.

This chain uses TRBV2 with TRBJ2-5, with 10 nucleotides matching TRBD2. Germline trimming cut 3 bases from V and 5 bases from J; bases unmatched to any gene: 9. This CDR3 has 16 residues. CDR1 and CDR2 from the germline V gene are SNHLY and FYNNEI. This CDR3 is CASSDLLAGDFETQYF. For the CDR3, the DNA is TGTGCCAGCAGTGATCTTCTAGCGGGAGACTTTGAGACCCAGTACTTC.

Worth noting for this clone: This specimen includes other DNA sequences encoding the same CDR3. The V gene is TRBV9, the J gene TRBJ2-3; tentative D call: TRBD2 (5 bases). Germline loops: CDR1 SGDLS, CDR2 YYNGEE. The CDR3 sequence is 13 residues long. Trimming stripped 2 bases from V and 1 base from J, with 5 bases between. In DNA, the CDR3 is TGTGCCAGCAGCGTCGGGGGCACAGATACGCAGTATTTT. Translation gives CASSVGGTDTQYF.

This chain connects TRBV2 to TRBJ2-3, with a weak D call TRBD1 (5 bases). CDR3 length equals 14 residues. Looked up from germline, CDR1 is SNHLY and CDR2 is FYNNEI. Trimming stripped 5 bases from V and 0 bases from J, with 9 bases between. The CDR3 sequence: CASSPGPSTDTQYF. Written as DNA, the CDR3 is TGTGCCAGCAGTCCAGGGCCCAGCACAGATACGCAGTATTTT.

The chain combines TRBV4-2 with TRBJ2-5, with 9 bases identical to TRBD2. Germline values: CDR1 LGHNA, CDR2 YNFKEQ. The trim removed 4 bases at V and 5 bases at J, leaving 8 bases unmatched. CDR3 length: 15 amino acids. CDR3 DNA sequence: TGTGCCAGCAGCCTCGTAGCGGGAGTGGGGGAGACCCAGTACTTC. This sequence encodes CASSLVAGVGETQYF.

The chain combines TRBV30 with TRBJ2-3, with 9 positions matching TRBD2. V trimming: 4 bases; J trimming: 1 base; junction bases outside the gene matches: 6. Per germline, CDR1 GTSNPN and CDR2 SVGIG (reference sequence). The CDR3 consists of 15 residues. CDR3 in amino acids: CAWTSGNKGTDTQYF. CDR3 sequence (DNA): TGTGCCTGGACTAGCGGGAATAAGGGCACAGATACGCAGTATTTT.

J is TRBJ2-2 and V is TRBV4-1; maybe TRBD1 (6 bases). Germline loops: CDR1 MGHRA, CDR2 YSYEKL. V dropped 3 bases and J dropped 3 bases, with 14 bases sitting between them. CDR3 length: 16 amino acids. CDR3 amino acids: CASSHLQGIDTGELFF. The CDR3, as DNA: TGCGCCAGCAGCCATTTACAGGGAATCGACACCGGGGAGCTGTTTTTT.

The chain recombines TRBV4-3 with TRBJ1-2, with 7 nucleotides matching TRBD1. Trimming at V came to 0 bases and at J to 6 bases, leaving 7 bases not matched to a gene. Germline CDR1 LGHNA, CDR2 YSLEER. This CDR3 contains 15 residues. The DNA for the CDR3 is TGCGCCAGCAGCCAAGAACTAGACAGGGAGGATGGCTACACCTTC. This encodes CASSQELDREDGYTF.

The chain links TRBV19 to TRBJ2-7, with 11 bases matching TRBD1. The junction had 3 bases not matched to a gene; V was cut back by 5 bases and J by 3 bases. The V gene's germline CDR1 is LNHDA and CDR2 SQIVND (reference sequence). The CDR3 contains 14 residues. CDR3 DNA: TGTGCCAGTAGTCTTGGGACAGGGGGCTACGAGCAGTACTTC. Translated, it gives CASSLGTGGYEQYF.

The chain joins TRBV6-5 to TRBJ2-7, with TRBD1 matching over 7 bases. Germline trimming cut 6 bases from V and 5 bases from J; bases unmatched to any gene: 7. From germline, CDR1 is MNHEY and CDR2 SVGAGI. The CDR3 totals 13 residues. In DNA, the CDR3 is TGTGCCAGCAGCGCCCGAGGACAGGACGAGCAGTACTTC. Translation: CASSARGQDEQYF.

The sample holds a few counts of this clone. The chain employs TRBV7-9 and TRBJ2-7; 15 bases are shared with TRBD2. CDR3 size: 18 residues. Trimming cost V 1 base and J 2 bases; bases outside gene matches: 6. The V gene's germline CDR1 is SEHNR and CDR2 FQNEAQ (reference sequence). In nucleotides, the CDR3 is TGTGCCAGCAGCTTAGAGGGGACTAGCGGGAGGAATCCCTACGAGCAGTACTTC. This translates into CASSLEGTSGRNPYEQYF.

The chain is built from TRBV5-1 and TRBJ2-3; 7 bases align to TRBD2. This CDR3 is built from 16 residues. V lost 2 bases, J lost 2 bases, and 8 bases stayed unmatched. The V gene's germline CDR1 is SGHRS and CDR2 YFSETQ. This CDR3 reads CASSLLAGVITDTQYF. CDR3 coding DNA: TGCGCCAGCAGCTTATTGGCGGGAGTTATCACAGATACGCAGTATTTT.

This chain connects TRBV7-2 to TRBJ2-7; maybe TRBD2 (5 bases). V was shortened by 2 bases and J by 2 bases, with 16 bases between the two germline ends. The CDR3 length is 16 residues. In germline, CDR1 is SGHTA, CDR2 FQGNSA. The DNA for the CDR3 is TGTGCCAGCAGCTTATATCCCGCTGGCGGGCCCTACGAGCAGTACTTC. Translated, it gives CASSLYPAGGPYEQYF. The entire variable domain, with the rest obtained from reference TRBV7-2 and TRBJ2-7, is as follows: GAGVSQSPSNKVTEKGKDVELRCDPISGHTALYWYRQSLGQGLEFLIYFQGNSAPDKSGLPSDRFSAERTGGSVSTLTIQRTQQEDSAVYLCASSLYPAGGPYEQYFGPGTRLTVT.

The rearrangement uses TRBV27 and TRBJ2-4; 15 bases map to TRBD2. The CDR3 covers 20 residues. Germline V gene lookup returns CDR1 MNHEY and CDR2 SMNVEV (reference sequence). The ends lost 5 bases at V and 1 base at J; junction bases unmatched: 12. The DNA of the CDR3 is TGTGCCAGCAGTCTCGGGCGGACTAGCGGGAGGGCCTCTGCCAAAAACATTCAGTACTTC. It encodes CASSLGRTSGRASAKNIQYF.

This clone was recorded once. V usage is TRBV23-1 and J usage is TRBJ2-1; D remains ambiguous. TRBV23-1 counts as an open reading frame of uncertain function. The CDR3 has 14 amino acids. The V and J ends lost 7 bases and 2 bases respectively, with 12 bases between them. The CDR3 is CASTPAEAYNEQFF. The DNA for the CDR3 is TGCGCCAGCACCCCCGCCGAGGCCTACAATGAGCAGTTCTTC.

This clone was detected once. The V call is TRBV6-5, the J call TRBJ1-3; TRBD1 aligns across 9 bases. This CDR3 contains 14 residues. CDR1 is MNHEY and CDR2 is SVGAGI in the germline V gene. J lost 5 bases, V lost 6 bases, and 5 bases had no gene match. The CDR3 loop is CASSLGTGRNTIYF. CDR3 nucleotides: TGTGCCAGCAGCTTGGGGACAGGGCGAAACACCATATATTTT.

The rearrangement joins TRBV4-3 to TRBJ2-1; D may be TRBD1 (6 bases). V was shortened by 1 base and J by 6 bases, with 13 bases between the two germline ends. The CDR3 spans 15 residues. Germline CDR1 is LGHNA and CDR2 is YSLEER. The CDR3 DNA sequence: TGCGCCAGCAGCCAAGGAGGGGGTAGGTTCAATGAGCAGTTCTTC. Encoded protein: CASSQGGGRFNEQFF.

This clone was counted only a few times. The chain uses TRBV30 and TRBJ1-3, with TRBD1 identical over 8 bases. Germline-derived CDR1 and CDR2 are GTSNPN and SVGIG (reference sequence). Losses at the gene ends were 8 bases for V and 0 bases for J; bases not matched to a gene: 3. The CDR3 extends over 13 amino acids. CDR3 DNA sequence: TGTGCCGGAGACAGGGGCTCTGGAAACACCATATATTTT. Translation: CAGDRGSGNTIYF.

This chain connects TRBV4-1 to TRBJ2-7, with D unresolved. Trimming pared 0 bases from V and 3 bases from J, leaving 15 bases between. Germline-derived CDR1 and CDR2 are MGHRA and YSYEKL. The CDR3 has 16 amino acids. The CDR3 DNA sequence: TGCGCCAGCAGCCAAGATAAAAGGTTGGGCTACTACGAGCAGTACTTC. It is translated as CASSQDKRLGYYEQYF.

In its sample, this clone was seen a few times. The CDR3 nucleotides are TGTGCCAGCAGCTTATTGTCTAGCGGGAACAATGAGCAGTTCTTC. Encoded protein: CASSLLSSGNNEQFF. The V call is TRBV7-2, the J call TRBJ2-1; TRBD2 matches at 9 bases. CDR3 size: 15 residues. Germline V gene data show CDR1 as SGHTA and CDR2 as FQGNSA. The V gene end was trimmed by 2 bases and the J gene end by 5 bases; junction bases not matched to a gene: 4.